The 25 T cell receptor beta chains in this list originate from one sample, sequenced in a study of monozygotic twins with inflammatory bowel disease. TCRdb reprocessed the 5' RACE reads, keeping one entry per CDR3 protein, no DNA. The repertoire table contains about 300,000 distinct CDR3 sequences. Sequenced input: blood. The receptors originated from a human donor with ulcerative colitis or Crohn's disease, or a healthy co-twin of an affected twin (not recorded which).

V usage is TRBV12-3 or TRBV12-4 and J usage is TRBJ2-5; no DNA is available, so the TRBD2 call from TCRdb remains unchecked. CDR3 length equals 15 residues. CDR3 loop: CAIQTGLAGGETQYF.

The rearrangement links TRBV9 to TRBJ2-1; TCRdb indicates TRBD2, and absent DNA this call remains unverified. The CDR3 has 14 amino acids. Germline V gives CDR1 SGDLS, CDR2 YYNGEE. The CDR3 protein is CARGRTSGYNEQFF.

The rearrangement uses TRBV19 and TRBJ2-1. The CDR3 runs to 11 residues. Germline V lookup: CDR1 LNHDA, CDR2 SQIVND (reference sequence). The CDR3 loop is CASSQPYEQFF.

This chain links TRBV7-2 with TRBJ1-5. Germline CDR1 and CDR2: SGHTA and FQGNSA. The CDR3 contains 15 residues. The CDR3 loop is CASSLAGRVNQPQHF.

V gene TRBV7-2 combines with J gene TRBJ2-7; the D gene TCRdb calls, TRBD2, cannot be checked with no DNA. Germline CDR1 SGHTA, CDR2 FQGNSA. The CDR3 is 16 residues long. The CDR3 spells CASSLGGGSGSYEQYF. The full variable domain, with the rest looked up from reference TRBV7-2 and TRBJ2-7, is GAGVSQSPSNKVTEKGKDVELRCDPISGHTALYWYRQSLGQGLEFLIYFQGNSAPDKSGLPSDRFSAERTGGSVSTLTIQRTQQEDSAVYLCASSLGGGSGSYEQYFGPGTRLTVT.

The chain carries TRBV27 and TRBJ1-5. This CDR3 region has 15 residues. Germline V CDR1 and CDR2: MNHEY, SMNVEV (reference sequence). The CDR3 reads CASSLRGAQNQPQHF.

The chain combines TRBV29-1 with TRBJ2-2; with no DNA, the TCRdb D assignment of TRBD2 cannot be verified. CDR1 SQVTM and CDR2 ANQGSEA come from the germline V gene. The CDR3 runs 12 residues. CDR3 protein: CSVVGPAGELFF.

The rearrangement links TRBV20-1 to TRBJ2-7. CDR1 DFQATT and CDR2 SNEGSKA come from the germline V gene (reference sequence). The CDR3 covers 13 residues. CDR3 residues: CSARDVRLYEQYF.

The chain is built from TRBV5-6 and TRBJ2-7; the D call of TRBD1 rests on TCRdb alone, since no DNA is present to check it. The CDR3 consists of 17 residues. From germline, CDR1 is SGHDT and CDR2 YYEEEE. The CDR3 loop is CASSFLLGAPISYEQYF.

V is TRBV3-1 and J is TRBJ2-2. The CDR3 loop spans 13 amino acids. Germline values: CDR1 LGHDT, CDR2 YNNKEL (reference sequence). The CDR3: CASIYSTTGELFF.

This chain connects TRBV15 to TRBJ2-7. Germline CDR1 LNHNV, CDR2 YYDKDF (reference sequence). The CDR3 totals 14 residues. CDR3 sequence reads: CATSDSSQSYEQYF.

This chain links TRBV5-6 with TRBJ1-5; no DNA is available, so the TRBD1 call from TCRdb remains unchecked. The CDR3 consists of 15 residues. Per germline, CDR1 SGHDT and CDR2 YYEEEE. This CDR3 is CASSSGQGNNQPQHF.

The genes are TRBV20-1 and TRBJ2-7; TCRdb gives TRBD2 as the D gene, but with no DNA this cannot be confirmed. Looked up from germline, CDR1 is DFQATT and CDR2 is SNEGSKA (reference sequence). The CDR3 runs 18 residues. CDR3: CSARDVTGLAVNSYEQYF.

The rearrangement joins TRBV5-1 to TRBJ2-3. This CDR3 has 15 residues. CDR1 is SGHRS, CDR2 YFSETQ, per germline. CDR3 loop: CASSNWGDGTDTQYF.

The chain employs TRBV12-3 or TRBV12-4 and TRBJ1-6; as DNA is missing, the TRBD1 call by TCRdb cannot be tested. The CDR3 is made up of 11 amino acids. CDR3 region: CASRGGSPLHF.

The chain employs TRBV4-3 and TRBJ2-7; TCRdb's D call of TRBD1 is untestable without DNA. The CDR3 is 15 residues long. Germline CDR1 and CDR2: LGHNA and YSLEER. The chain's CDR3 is CASSQADRGPYEQYF.

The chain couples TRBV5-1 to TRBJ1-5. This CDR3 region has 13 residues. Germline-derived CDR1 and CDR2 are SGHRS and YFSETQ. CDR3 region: CASSWDLNQPQHF. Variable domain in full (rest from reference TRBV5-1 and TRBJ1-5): KAGVTQTPRYLIKTRGQQVTLSCSPISGHRSVSWYQQTPGQGLQFLFEYFSETQRNKGNFPGRFSGRQFSNSRSEMNVSTLELGDSALYLCASSWDLNQPQHFGDGTRLSIL.

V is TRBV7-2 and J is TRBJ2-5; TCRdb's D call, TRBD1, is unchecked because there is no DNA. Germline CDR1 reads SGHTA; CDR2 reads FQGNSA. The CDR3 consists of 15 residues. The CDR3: CASSLVGKVSETQYF.

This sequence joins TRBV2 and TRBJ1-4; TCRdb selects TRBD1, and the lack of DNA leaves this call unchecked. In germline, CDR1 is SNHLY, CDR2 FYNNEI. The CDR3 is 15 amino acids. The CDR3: CASAGTLATNEKLFF.

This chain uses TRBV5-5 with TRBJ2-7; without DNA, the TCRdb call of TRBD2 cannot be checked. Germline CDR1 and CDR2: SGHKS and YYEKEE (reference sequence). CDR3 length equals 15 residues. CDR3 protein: CASRKTSGSVYEQYF.

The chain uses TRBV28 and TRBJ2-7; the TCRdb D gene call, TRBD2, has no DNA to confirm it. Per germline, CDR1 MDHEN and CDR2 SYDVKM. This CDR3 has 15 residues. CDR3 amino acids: CASSPYRASSYEQYF. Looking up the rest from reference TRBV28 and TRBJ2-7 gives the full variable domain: DVKVTQSSRYLVKRTGEKVFLECVQDMDHENMFWYRQDPGLGLRLIYFSYDVKMKEKGDIPEGYSVSREKKERFSLILESASTNQTSMYLCASSPYRASSYEQYFGPGTRLTVT.

CDR3 protein: CASSSRQGRVARNQPQHF. The chain uses TRBV11-1 and TRBJ1-5; the D call of TRBD1 rests on TCRdb alone, since no DNA is present to check it. CDR3 length: 18 amino acids. The germline V gene encodes CDR1 SGHAT and CDR2 FQDESV (reference sequence).

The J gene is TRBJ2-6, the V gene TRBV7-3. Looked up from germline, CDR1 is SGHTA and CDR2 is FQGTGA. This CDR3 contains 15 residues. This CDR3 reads CASSLEYGGANVLTF.

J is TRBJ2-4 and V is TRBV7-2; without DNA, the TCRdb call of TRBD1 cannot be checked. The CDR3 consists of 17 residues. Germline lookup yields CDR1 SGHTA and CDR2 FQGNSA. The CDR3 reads CASSFGGGGRVKNIQYF.

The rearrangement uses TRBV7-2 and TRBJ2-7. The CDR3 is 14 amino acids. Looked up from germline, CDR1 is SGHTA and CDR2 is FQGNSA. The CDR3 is CASSLVAQVYEQYF.